This T cell receptor beta chain was profiled in a study of tumor-infiltrating lymphocytes in primary liver carcinoma. Study in general: Patients, male and female, were 30 to 69 years old. Study observations and caveats: All five tumor regions shared only about 8-24% of top clones. Tumor-adjacent and tumor-blood pairs showed less overlap than tumor region pairs.

This clonotype was recorded once. Its antigen remains unknown. Extraction of RNA together with DNA used 20-30 mg of unsorted bulk tissue. Primary liver carcinomas in the patients were surgically resected. CDR3 size: 14 residues. Trimming at V came to 6 bases and at J to 12 bases, leaving 20 bases not matched to a gene. Germline V gives CDR1 SQVTM, CDR2 ANQGSEA. Researchers generated TCR beta cDNA from about 0.5 ug of total RNA, relying on a constant-region primer. ARM-PCR, slightly modified, supplied the TCR beta libraries through three nested multiplex PCR rounds. TRBV1-TRBV30 forward primers and a C-beta reverse primer were used in the first two PCR rounds, which each ran for approximately 11 cycles. TCRdb reanalysed the multiplex PCR reads using MiXCR and keeps one entry per CDR3 protein. There are 100,000 to 120,000 distinct CDR3 sequences in the sample; around 80% occur only once, and around 21% lies in the top ten.

This chain joins TRBV29-1 and TRBJ2-7; 7 bases line up with TRBD1. Sequenced input: liver tumor tissue from sampling region 3. As for subset: tumor region T3, left-lateral pole. This TCR came from a man between 35 and 55 years old with primary liver carcinoma and hepatitis B virus infection. DNA for the CDR3: TGCAGCGTCCCAGACAGGGTGGATCAGGTTAAGCTGTACTTC. Amino acid sequence: CSVPDRVDQVKLYF.